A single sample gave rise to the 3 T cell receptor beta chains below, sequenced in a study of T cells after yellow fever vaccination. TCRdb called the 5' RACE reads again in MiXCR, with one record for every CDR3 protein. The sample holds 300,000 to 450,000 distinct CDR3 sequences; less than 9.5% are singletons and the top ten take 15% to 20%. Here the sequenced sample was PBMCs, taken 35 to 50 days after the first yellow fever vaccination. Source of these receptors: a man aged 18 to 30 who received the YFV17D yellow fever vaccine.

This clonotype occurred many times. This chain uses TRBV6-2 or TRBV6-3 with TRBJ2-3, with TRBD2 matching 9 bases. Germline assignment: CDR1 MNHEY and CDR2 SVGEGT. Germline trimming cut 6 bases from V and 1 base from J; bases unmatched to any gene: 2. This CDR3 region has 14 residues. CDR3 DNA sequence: TGTGCCAGCAGGATAGCGGGGGGCACAGATACGCAGTATTTT. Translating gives CASRIAGGTDTQYF.

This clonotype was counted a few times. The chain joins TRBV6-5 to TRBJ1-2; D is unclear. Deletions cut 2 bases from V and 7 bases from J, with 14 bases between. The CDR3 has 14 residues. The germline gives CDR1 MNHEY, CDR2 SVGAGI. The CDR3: CASSYSRGTSGYTF. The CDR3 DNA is TGTGCCAGCAGTTACAGTCGGGGAACCTCTGGCTACACCTTC.

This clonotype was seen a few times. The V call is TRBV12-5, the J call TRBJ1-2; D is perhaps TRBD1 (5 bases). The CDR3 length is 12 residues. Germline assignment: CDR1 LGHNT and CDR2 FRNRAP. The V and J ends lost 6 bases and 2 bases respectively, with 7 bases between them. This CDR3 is CASGGGNYGYTF. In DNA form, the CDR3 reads TGTGCTAGTGGCGGGGGGAACTATGGCTACACCTTC.